The T cell receptor beta chain described here comes from a study of early T cells in non-severe SARS-CoV-2 infection. Study-level information: Investigators sequenced bulk RNA drawn from unsorted whole blood, and chains remained unpaired. The study, taken as a whole, reports: Clonotype matching in VDJdb favored anti-spike CD8 responses and did not capture private and CD4 specificities.

This clonotype was seen at least ten times. The antigen remains undetermined. Germline V gives CDR1 SEHNR, CDR2 FQNEAQ (reference sequence). V was clipped by 7 bases and J by 4 bases; unmatched bases: 6. This CDR3 comprises 15 residues. Each single cDNA molecule received a unique molecular identifier. TCRdb ran MiXCR on the 5' RACE reads and lists one entry per CDR3 protein. The sample includes 40,000 to 65,000 distinct CDR3 sequences, 8% to 8.5% seen only once; the top ten take over 8%. This chain links TRBV7-9 with TRBJ2-5; 13 nucleotides agree with TRBD2. The receptor was derived from an adult who was a healthcare worker with PCR-confirmed SARS-CoV-2 infection or an uninfected control (not recorded which). The specimen was whole blood. The CDR3 sequence: CASTILAGGAETQYF. CDR3 in DNA: TGTGCCAGCACCATACTAGCGGGAGGGGCAGAGACCCAGTACTTC.